Each of the 20 T cell receptor beta chains below was sequenced from the same sample in a study of blood T cell repertoires in COVID-19. Only in-frame clones appear in the TCRdb table, and some are missing; sequencing was by immunoSEQ multiplex PCR. The data hold over 45,000 clones, with about 92% observed a single time. The sequencing input was peripheral blood. The origin of the receptors is a woman older than 75 with acute or convalescent COVID-19.

This clone was observed a few times. This sequence joins TRBV5-1 and TRBJ2-3; a possible D gene is TRBD2 (6 bases). Trimming removed 4 bases at V and 0 bases at J, with 9 bases between. This CDR3 has 14 residues. Germline values: CDR1 SGHRS, CDR2 YFSETQ. For the CDR3, the DNA is TGCGCCAGCAGCGAGGGGACTAGCACAGATACGCAGTATTTT. Residues: CASSEGTSTDTQYF.

V usage is TRBV11-2 and J usage is TRBJ2-5; 9 positions agree with TRBD2. The germline V gene has CDR1 SGHAT and CDR2 FQNNGV. This CDR3 has 15 amino acids. V was pared by 3 bases and J by 5 bases, with 7 bases of the junction left unmatched. The CDR3 sequence is CASSFGGGAWETQYF. CDR3 nucleotides: TGTGCCAGCAGCTTTGGCGGGGGGGCCTGGGAGACCCAGTACTTC.

In DNA form, the CDR3 reads TGTGCCTTGAAACGGGACAGCTATGGCTACACCTTC. It is translated as CALKRDSYGYTF. This sequence joins TRBV30 and TRBJ1-2; 7 positions match TRBD1. There are 12 residues in the CDR3. J gave up 4 bases and V 7 bases, and 6 bases lay outside the gene matches. Germline values: CDR1 GTSNPN, CDR2 SVGIG (reference sequence). The entire variable domain, with the rest obtained from reference TRBV30 and TRBJ1-2, is as follows: SQTIHQWPATLVQPVGSPLSLECTVEGTSNPNLYWYRQAAGRGLQLLFYSVGIGQISSEVPQNLSASRPQDRQFILSSKKLLLSDSGFYLCALKRDSYGYTFGSGTRLTVV.

This clone was recorded only once. The gene calls are TRBV3-1 (or the pseudogene TRBV3-2) and TRBJ1-1, with 7 bases matching TRBD1. In germline, CDR1 is LGHDT, CDR2 YNNKEL (reference sequence). V lost 0 bases and J lost 0; bases outside the gene matches: 4. The CDR3 has 16 amino acids. The CDR3 bases are TGTGCCAGCAGCCAAGAGGGACAGATAATGAACACTGAAGCTTTCTTT. Translated: CASSQEGQIMNTEAFF.

This chain connects TRBV27 to TRBJ1-5, with 8 bases that match TRBD1. The CDR3 has 15 residues. Germline V CDR1 and CDR2: MNHEY, SMNVEV (reference sequence). V was clipped by 8 bases and J by 7 bases; unmatched bases: 13. CDR3 loop: CASGHPTGAGQPQHF. The CDR3 DNA reads as TGTGCCAGCGGTCATCCGACAGGGGCGGGGCAGCCCCAGCATTTT.

The CDR3 nucleotides are TGTGTCAGAAGCTTCAGGACTAGCGGTTTGCAGACCCAGTACTTC. Its protein product is CVRSFRTSGLQTQYF. The rearrangement joins TRBV7-5 to TRBJ2-5; no DNA check was done on the table's D call, TRBD2. TRBV7-5 corresponds to a pseudogene. The CDR3 is 15 residues long.

The rearrangement joins TRBV5-4 to TRBJ2-7, with 7 bases that match TRBD1. V lost 4 bases, J lost 0 bases, and 10 bases stayed unmatched. The germline V gene encodes CDR1 SGHNT and CDR2 YYREEE (reference sequence). The CDR3 loop spans 16 amino acids. CDR3 DNA: TGTGCCAGCAGCCAAGGCCCCCGACAGGGCTCCTACGAGCAGTACGTC. Its translation is CASSQGPRQGSYEQYV.

The chain uses TRBV18 and TRBJ2-2; TRBD1 might be the D (6 bases). The CDR3 has 15 amino acids. The V gene lost 3 bases and the J gene lost 3 bases, with 11 bases spanning the gap. Germline V gene data show CDR1 as KGHSH and CDR2 as LQKENI. DNA of the CDR3: TGTGCCAGCTCACCGTCCAGGGGAGACACCGGGGAGCTGTTTTTT. Its translation: CASSPSRGDTGELFF.

This chain uses TRBV18 with TRBJ1-2; possible D gene TRBD1, 5 bases. The CDR3 contains 14 residues. Germline CDR1 and CDR2: KGHSH and LQKENI. The germline V and J ends were trimmed by 3 bases and 3 bases, with 11 bases remaining between them. The CDR3 nucleotides read TGTGCCAGCTCACCCCTAGACAGCCACTATGGCTACACCTTC. As protein: CASSPLDSHYGYTF.

V and J are TRBV9 and TRBJ2-3; D is possibly TRBD2 (6 bases). V was trimmed by 3 bases and J by 5 bases, leaving 13 bases between them. The CDR3 runs 14 residues. Germline V gives CDR1 SGDLS, CDR2 YYNGEE. The chain's CDR3 is CASSDVAAGDTQYF. CDR3 bases: TGTGCCAGCAGCGACGTAGCGGCCGGAGATACGCAGTATTTT.

V gene TRBV5-1 combines with J gene TRBJ1-5; 10 bases align to TRBD1. Looked up from germline, CDR1 is SGHRS and CDR2 is YFSETQ. The J segment lost 6 bases and the V segment lost 3 bases, leaving 6 bases of the junction unmatched. The CDR3 contains 15 residues. The CDR3 bases are TGCGCCAGCAGCTCGACAGGGGGCGCGGGTCAGCCCCAGCATTTT. Translation gives CASSSTGGAGQPQHF.

About this clone: This sample also contains other DNA sequences that code for the same CDR3. This chain links TRBV5-1 with TRBJ2-1, with 10 bases lining up with TRBD2. Unmatched junction bases numbered 6, after V lost 4 bases and J lost 5 bases. Germline-derived CDR1 and CDR2 are SGHRS and YFSETQ. The CDR3 covers 15 residues. CDR3 sequence reads: CASSPRTSGDNEQFF. The CDR3 DNA follows: TGCGCCAGCAGCCCTAGGACTAGCGGTGACAATGAGCAGTTCTTC.

The chain has TRBV18 and TRBJ1-1; 10 bases are a match to TRBD1. J gave up 6 bases and V 4 bases, and 5 bases lay outside the gene matches. The CDR3 has 14 residues. Per germline, CDR1 KGHSH and CDR2 LQKENI. CDR3 residues: CASSHLDRGPEAFF. Written as DNA, the CDR3 is TGTGCCAGCTCACATCTCGACAGGGGGCCTGAAGCTTTCTTT.

The CDR3 protein is CASSERRGGLDEQFF. For the CDR3, the DNA is TGTGCCAGCAGTGAGAGGCGGGGGGGCCTCGATGAGCAGTTCTTC. The chain couples TRBV2 to TRBJ2-1, with 9 bases matching TRBD2. The CDR3 is 15 amino acids. J gave up 8 bases and V 3 bases, and 8 bases lay outside the gene matches. Germline CDR1 is SNHLY and CDR2 is FYNNEI.

The chain carries TRBV5-4 and TRBJ2-5, with D possibly being TRBD2 (6 bases). The V end lost 0 bases, the J end lost 6 bases, and 12 bases lay between the germline ends. The length of the CDR3 is 14 residues. Germline CDR1 is SGHNT and CDR2 is YYREEE (reference sequence). The CDR3 reads CASSLVEEGQTQYF. The CDR3 DNA sequence: TGTGCCAGCAGCTTGGTTGAGGAGGGGCAGACCCAGTACTTC. The variable domain in full, with the rest retrieved from reference TRBV5-4 and TRBJ2-5, is ETGVTQSPTHLIKTRGQQVTLRCSSQSGHNTVSWYQQALGQGPQFIFQYYREEENGRGNFPPRFSGLQFPNYSSELNVNALELDDSALYLCASSLVEEGQTQYFGPGTRLLVL.

J is TRBJ2-2 and V is TRBV2; D unresolved. The ends were cut back, 4 bases at V and 4 bases at J, with 4 bases in the middle. Germline loops: CDR1 SNHLY, CDR2 FYNNEI. There are 12 residues in the CDR3. CDR3 in amino acids: CASSVGTGELFF. Here the CDR3 DNA reads TGTGCCAGCAGTGTCGGCACCGGGGAGCTGTTTTTT.

This chain joins TRBV5-4 and TRBJ2-6; 10 bases are shared with TRBD1. CDR3 length: 18 residues. V lost 4 bases to trimming and J lost 0 bases; unmatched junction nucleotides: 7. Germline V gives CDR1 SGHNT, CDR2 YYREEE (reference sequence). CDR3 protein: CASSGWTGGSSGANVLTF. The CDR3 region has the DNA TGTGCCAGCAGCGGATGGACAGGGGGTTCCTCTGGGGCCAACGTCCTGACTTTC. Together with reference TRBV5-4 and TRBJ2-6, the CDR3 gives the full variable domain: ETGVTQSPTHLIKTRGQQVTLRCSSQSGHNTVSWYQQALGQGPQFIFQYYREEENGRGNFPPRFSGLQFPNYSSELNVNALELDDSALYLCASSGWTGGSSGANVLTFGAGSRLTVL.

This clone was seen once. This chain uses TRBV25-1 with TRBJ1-6; 11 positions match TRBD1. V gave up 6 bases and J gave up 7 bases; unmatched junction bases: 2. Germline lookup yields CDR1 MGHDK and CDR2 SYGVNS. This CDR3 has 14 amino acids. CDR3 in amino acids: CASRDRGQNSPLHF. The CDR3 nucleotides are TGTGCCAGCAGGGACAGGGGGCAAAATTCACCCCTCCACTTT.

This clone appeared once. V and J are TRBV19 and TRBJ1-2, with 7 positions matching TRBD1. Germline loops: CDR1 LNHDA, CDR2 SQIVND (reference sequence). The length of the CDR3 is 15 residues. The junction had 10 bases not matched to a gene; V was cut back by 4 bases and J by 5 bases. The CDR3 protein is CASSKSGDRGYGYTF. The DNA for the CDR3 is TGTGCCAGTAGTAAATCCGGGGACAGAGGTTATGGCTACACCTTC.

In its sample, this clone was seen a few times. This chain links TRBV5-1 with TRBJ2-2; TRBD1 is a possible D gene (5 bases). Trimming cost V 4 bases and J 1 base, with 8 bases left between them. Germline V gene data show CDR1 as SGHRS and CDR2 as YFSETQ. The CDR3 is 14 residues long. CDR3 sequence: CASSLGQNTGELFF. Here the CDR3 DNA reads TGCGCCAGCAGCCTAGGACAGAACACCGGGGAGCTGTTTTTT.